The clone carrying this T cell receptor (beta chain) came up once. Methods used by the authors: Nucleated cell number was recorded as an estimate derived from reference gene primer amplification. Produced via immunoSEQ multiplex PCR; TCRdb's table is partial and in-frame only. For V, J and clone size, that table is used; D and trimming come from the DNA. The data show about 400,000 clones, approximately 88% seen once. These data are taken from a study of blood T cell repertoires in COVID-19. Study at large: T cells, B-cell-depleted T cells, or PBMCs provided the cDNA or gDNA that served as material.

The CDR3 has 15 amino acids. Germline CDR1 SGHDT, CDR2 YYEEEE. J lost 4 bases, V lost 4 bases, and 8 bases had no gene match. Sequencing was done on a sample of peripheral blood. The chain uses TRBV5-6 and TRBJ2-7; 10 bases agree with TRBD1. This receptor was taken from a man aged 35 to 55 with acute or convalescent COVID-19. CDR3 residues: CASSPGGQGSYEQYF. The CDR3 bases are TGTGCCAGCAGCCCAGGGGGACAGGGGTCATACGAGCAGTACTTC.